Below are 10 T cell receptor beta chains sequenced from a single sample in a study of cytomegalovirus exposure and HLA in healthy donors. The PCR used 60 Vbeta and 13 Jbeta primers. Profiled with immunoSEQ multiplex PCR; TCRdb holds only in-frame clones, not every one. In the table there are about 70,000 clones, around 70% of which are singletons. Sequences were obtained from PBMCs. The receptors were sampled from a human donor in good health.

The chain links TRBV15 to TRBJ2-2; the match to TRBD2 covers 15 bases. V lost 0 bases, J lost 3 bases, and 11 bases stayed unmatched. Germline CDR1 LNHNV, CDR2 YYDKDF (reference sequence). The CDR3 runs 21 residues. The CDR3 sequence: CATSRESLGLAGGPDTGELFF. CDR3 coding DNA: TGTGCCACCAGCAGAGAGTCCCTCGGACTAGCGGGAGGGCCAGACACCGGGGAGCTGTTTTTT.

CDR3 amino acids: CASSSRSNLEAFF. Written as DNA, the CDR3 is TGTGCCAGCAGCTCTAGGTCCAACCTGGAAGCTTTCTTT. The chain carries TRBV11-2 and TRBJ1-1; D gene ambiguous. The CDR3 length is 13 residues. V lost 4 bases to trimming and J lost 8 bases, with 14 bases between them. Germline lookup yields CDR1 SGHAT and CDR2 FQNNGV.

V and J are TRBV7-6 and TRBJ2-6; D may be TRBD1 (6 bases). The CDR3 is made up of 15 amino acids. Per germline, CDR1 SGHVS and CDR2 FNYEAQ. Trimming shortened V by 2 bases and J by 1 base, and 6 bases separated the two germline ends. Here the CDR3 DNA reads TGTGCCAGCAGCTTAACAGGGTCTGGGGCCAACGTCCTGACTTTC. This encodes CASSLTGSGANVLTF.

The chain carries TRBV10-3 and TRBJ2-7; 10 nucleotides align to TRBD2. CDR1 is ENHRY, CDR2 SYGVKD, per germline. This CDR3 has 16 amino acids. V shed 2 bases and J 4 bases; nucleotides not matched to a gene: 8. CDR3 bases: TGTGCCATCAGTGAGGGGCTAGCGGGAGTGGCGTACGAGCAGTACTTC. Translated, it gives CAISEGLAGVAYEQYF.

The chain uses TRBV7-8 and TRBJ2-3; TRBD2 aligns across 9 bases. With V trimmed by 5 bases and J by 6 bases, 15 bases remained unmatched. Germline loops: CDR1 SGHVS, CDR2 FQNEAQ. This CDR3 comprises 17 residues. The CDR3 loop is CASSPSVDSGSRDTQYF. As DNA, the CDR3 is TGTGCCAGCAGCCCCAGCGTCGATAGCGGGAGTCGGGATACGCAGTATTTT. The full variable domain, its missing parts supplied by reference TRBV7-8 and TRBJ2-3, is GAGVSQSPRYKVAKRGQDVALRCDPISGHVSLFWYQQALGQGPEFLTYFQNEAQLDKSGLPSDRFFAERPEGSVSTLKIQRTQQEDSAVYLCASSPSVDSGSRDTQYFGPGTRLTVL.

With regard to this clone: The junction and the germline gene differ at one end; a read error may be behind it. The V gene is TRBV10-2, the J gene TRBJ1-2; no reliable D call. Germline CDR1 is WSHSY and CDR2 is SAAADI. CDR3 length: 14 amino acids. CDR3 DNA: TGCGCCGGCAGTGAATCCTCCGGGAGCTATGGCTACACCTTC. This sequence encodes CAGSESSGSYGYTF.

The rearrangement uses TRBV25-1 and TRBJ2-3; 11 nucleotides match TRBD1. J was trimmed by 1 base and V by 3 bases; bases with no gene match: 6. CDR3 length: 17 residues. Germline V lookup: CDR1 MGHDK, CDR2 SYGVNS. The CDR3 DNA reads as TGTGCCAGCAGTGACCCCGGACAGGGGGCAGGCACAGATACGCAGTATTTT. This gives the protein CASSDPGQGAGTDTQYF.

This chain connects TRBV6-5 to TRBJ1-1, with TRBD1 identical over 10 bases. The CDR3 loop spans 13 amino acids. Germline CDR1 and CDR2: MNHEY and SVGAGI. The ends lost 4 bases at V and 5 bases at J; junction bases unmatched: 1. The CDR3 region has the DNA TGTGCCAGCAGTTGGGACAGGGGAACTGAAGCTTTCTTT. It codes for CASSWDRGTEAFF.

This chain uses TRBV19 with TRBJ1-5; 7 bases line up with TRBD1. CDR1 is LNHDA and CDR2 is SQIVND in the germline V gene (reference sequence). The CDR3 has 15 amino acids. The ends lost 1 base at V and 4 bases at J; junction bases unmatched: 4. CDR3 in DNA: TGTGCCAGTAGTATAGGACAGGGATGGAATCAGCCCCAGCATTTT. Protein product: CASSIGQGWNQPQHF.

As DNA, the CDR3 is TGCGCCAGCAGCTCTACATACACAGCCCTGGGCACTGAAGCTTTCTTT. This translates into CASSSTYTALGTEAFF. V and J are TRBV5-1 and TRBJ1-1, with D hard to call. Per the germline V gene, CDR1 is SGHRS and CDR2 is YFSETQ. V was trimmed by 3 bases and J by 4 bases, leaving 19 bases between them. CDR3 length equals 16 residues.